A single T cell receptor (beta chain) is shown here with its context. As yet, its antigen is unknown. The sample is drawn from a study of vaccination and CD4 T cells after COVID-19. Overall study: Recovered patients in the cohort numbered six men and four women, two of them Hispanic.

The treatment denotes: roughly nine-day PBMC culture with coronavirus spike peptide pools or control peptides (ViraFEST assay). First, ViraFEST expanded antigen-specific T cells with peptide pools, and next it sequenced the TCRs. The CDR3 spans 13 residues. Germline values: CDR1 LNHDA, CDR2 SQIVND (reference sequence). Between the trimmed V and J ends, which lost 0 bases and 3 bases, there was a span of 5 bases. The Oncomine TCR Beta short-read assay was applied to DNA of cultured CD4+ T cells. Using its own MiXCR run on the PCR reads, TCRdb lists one record per CDR3 protein. Seen here are 12,000 or so distinct CDR3 sequences, roughly 77% observed once, and the top ten hold approximately 10%.

Sequencing input: CD4+ T cells from blood, cultured in vitro. The J gene is TRBJ1-1, the V gene TRBV19, with D hard to call. This sequence was found in a human donor who had recovered from COVID-19. CDR3 sequence: CASSIEMYTEAFF. The CDR3 nucleotides read TGTGCCAGTAGTATAGAGATGTACACTGAAGCTTTCTTT.